Below, 19 T cell receptor beta chains from the same sample are listed, as sequenced in a study of cytotoxic CD8 clonotypes in ibrutinib-treated CLL. Using immunoSEQ multiplex PCR, the repertoire was profiled, and TCRdb retains in-frame clones only, with some absent. Among about 45,000 clones listed, 65% were seen once. Here the sequenced sample was PBMCs, taken after 24 months of ibrutinib treatment. The receptors come from a human donor with chronic lymphocytic leukemia.

This chain connects TRBV5-6 to TRBJ1-5; 9 positions match TRBD1. V dropped 4 bases and J dropped 6; count of bases not matched to a gene: 8. The CDR3 totals 15 residues. Germline CDR1 SGHDT, CDR2 YYEEEE. CDR3 amino acids: CASSTTGGAGQPQHF. CDR3 coding DNA: TGTGCCAGCAGCACTACAGGGGGCGCCGGTCAGCCCCAGCATTTT.

The chain carries TRBV6-6 and TRBJ1-2; tentatively, D is TRBD1 (5 bases). V gave up 4 bases and J gave up 7 bases, with 10 bases separating them. The CDR3 runs 12 residues. CDR1 and CDR2 (germline): MNHNY, SVGAGI (reference sequence). CDR3 sequence (DNA): TGTGCCAGCAGTTGGGGGACGGGTGGCTACACCTTC. Its protein product is CASSWGTGGYTF.

This clone was counted only a few times. The V call is TRBV28, the J call TRBJ1-2; 7 bases match TRBD1. The CDR3 spans 14 residues. Germline assignment: CDR1 MDHEN and CDR2 SYDVKM. J lost 6 bases, V lost 2 bases, and 6 bases had no gene match. CDR3 in DNA: TGTGCCAGCAGTTTAGGACAGGCTGTTCATGGCTACACCTTC. The encoded protein is CASSLGQAVHGYTF.

The genes are TRBV5-4 and TRBJ2-7; TRBD2 matches at 8 bases. V shed 4 bases and J 4 bases; nucleotides not matched to a gene: 7. CDR1 is SGHNT, CDR2 YYREEE, per germline (reference sequence). This CDR3 has 14 residues. CDR3: CASSPGLGRYEQYF. The CDR3 DNA sequence: TGTGCCAGCAGCCCGGGACTAGGGCGGTACGAGCAGTACTTC.

The chain has TRBV9 and TRBJ1-2, with D uncertain. CDR1 and CDR2 (germline): SGDLS, YYNGEE. Deletions cut 3 bases from V and 2 bases from J, with 14 bases between. CDR3 size: 15 residues. CDR3 sequence: CASSAGLQSNYGYTF. CDR3 nucleotide sequence: TGTGCCAGCAGCGCGGGCCTACAGTCGAACTATGGCTACACCTTC.

V gene TRBV6-5 combines with J gene TRBJ2-7; possible D gene TRBD1, 6 bases. The CDR3 contains 14 residues. Trimming removed 1 base at V and 3 bases at J, with 10 bases between. Germline CDR1 reads MNHEY; CDR2 reads SVGAGI. CDR3 sequence reads: CASSYFQGYYEQYF. DNA for the CDR3: TGTGCCAGCAGTTACTTCCAGGGGTACTACGAGCAGTACTTC.

For this clone: One end of the junction fails to match germline, which may point to a read error. The genes are TRBV7-7 and TRBJ2-2; the D gene could be TRBD1 or TRBD2 (5 bases each). In germline, CDR1 is SSHAT, CDR2 FNYEAQ (reference sequence). This CDR3 contains 13 residues. CDR3 coding DNA: TGTGCTAGCAGCCGGGACGAGACCGGGGAGCTGTTTTTT. This translates into CASSRDETGELFF.

This clone was picked up many times. V is TRBV5-6 and J is TRBJ2-1; D is unclear. Deletions cut 3 bases from V and 7 bases from J, with 8 bases between. The CDR3 is 12 amino acids. Germline V lookup: CDR1 SGHDT, CDR2 YYEEEE. CDR3 coding DNA: TGTGCCAGCAGCTCCCTGGAAAATGAGCAGTTCTTC. Residues: CASSSLENEQFF.

This chain uses TRBV5-1 with TRBJ2-7, with 11 bases that match TRBD2. The germline V gene encodes CDR1 SGHRS and CDR2 YFSETQ. The CDR3 length is 15 residues. V dropped 3 bases and J dropped 2; count of bases not matched to a gene: 4. The CDR3 nucleotides are TGCGCCAGCAGCTCGCTAGCGGGGGGACCCTACGAGCAGTACTTC. The encoded protein is CASSSLAGGPYEQYF.

This clone appeared once. This rearrangement joins TRBV2 to TRBJ2-7; possibly TRBD2 for D (5 bases). This CDR3 spans 15 amino acids. Germline V gene sequence: CDR1 SNHLY, CDR2 FYNNEI. V dropped 2 bases and J dropped 3 bases, with 14 bases sitting between them. The CDR3 loop is CASSEMRDGDYEQYF. CDR3 in DNA: TGTGCCAGCAGTGAAATGAGGGATGGAGACTACGAGCAGTACTTC.

This chain connects TRBV15 to TRBJ1-2; TRBD1 matches 10 bases. The CDR3 covers 15 residues. Germline-derived CDR1 and CDR2 are LNHNV and YYDKDF (reference sequence). V lost 2 bases, J lost 6 bases, and 6 bases stayed unmatched. CDR3 sequence reads: CATSRPGQGPNGYTF. As DNA, the CDR3 is TGTGCCACCAGCAGACCGGGACAGGGGCCGAATGGCTACACCTTC. Combining the CDR3 with reference TRBV15 and TRBJ1-2 gives the whole variable domain DAMVIQNPRYQVTQFGKPVTLSCSQTLNHNVMYWYQQKSSQAPKLLFHYYDKDFNNEADTPDNFQSRRPNTSFCFLDIRSPGLGDTAMYLCATSRPGQGPNGYTFGSGTRLTVV.

This chain uses TRBV11-3 with TRBJ1-3; D gene unclear. CDR1 is SGHNT, CDR2 YENEEA, per germline. The CDR3 contains 17 residues. The germline V and J ends were trimmed by 5 bases and 0 bases, with 17 bases remaining between them. CDR3 sequence reads: CASSTRRSDISGNTIYF. The CDR3 nucleotides read TGTGCCAGCAGCACCCGACGGAGTGACATCTCTGGAAACACCATATATTTT.

CDR3 amino acids: CASTRDRGLAKNIQYF. For the CDR3, the DNA is TGTGCCAGCACACGGGACAGGGGTTTAGCCAAAAACATTCAGTACTTC. The chain carries TRBV5-6 and TRBJ2-4; 10 bases line up with TRBD1. CDR3 length: 16 residues. The germline V gene encodes CDR1 SGHDT and CDR2 YYEEEE. Trimming cost V 6 bases and J 0 bases; bases outside gene matches: 6.

J is TRBJ2-4 and V is TRBV2; D remains ambiguous. The V gene's germline CDR1 is SNHLY and CDR2 FYNNEI. This CDR3 is built from 17 residues. V lost 4 bases, J lost 0 bases, and 16 bases lay in between. The CDR3 sequence: CASSAPLQVLAKNIQYF. CDR3 bases: TGTGCCAGCAGTGCCCCACTCCAGGTTTTAGCCAAAAACATTCAGTACTTC. The variable domain in full, with the rest retrieved from reference TRBV2 and TRBJ2-4, is EPEVTQTPSHQVTQMGQEVILRCVPISNHLYFYWYRQILGQKVEFLVSFYNNEISEKSEIFDDQFSVERPDGSNFTLKIRSTKLEDSAMYFCASSAPLQVLAKNIQYFGAGTRLSVL.

This clone has a handful of counts. The V gene is TRBV28, the J gene TRBJ2-3; unclear D gene. Germline lookup yields CDR1 MDHEN and CDR2 SYDVKM. V was trimmed by 6 bases and J by 9 bases, leaving 13 bases between them. This CDR3 has 12 residues. The CDR3 here is CASSPAMFTQYF. The CDR3 bases are TGTGCCAGCAGCCCTGCCATGTTCACGCAGTATTTT.

This clone was seen more than once but under ten times. This rearrangement joins TRBV5-1 to TRBJ1-1; D might be TRBD1 (5 bases). The length of the CDR3 is 14 residues. The germline V gene has CDR1 SGHRS and CDR2 YFSETQ. The ends were cut back, 3 bases at V and 2 bases at J, with 11 bases in the middle. The CDR3 DNA follows: TGCGCCAGCAGCTCGGCGGGGCGAAACACTGAAGCTTTCTTT. As protein: CASSSAGRNTEAFF.

J is TRBJ1-2 and V is TRBV5-4; TRBD1 matches at 10 bases. This CDR3 is built from 14 residues. The ends lost 4 bases at V and 7 bases at J; junction bases unmatched: 7. CDR1 and CDR2 (germline): SGHNT, YYREEE (reference sequence). This CDR3 reads CASSRGQGTAGYTF. The CDR3 DNA reads as TGTGCCAGCAGCCGGGGACAGGGGACTGCTGGCTACACCTTC.

The chain recombines TRBV5-4 with TRBJ1-1; D is uncertain. Trimming cost V 0 bases and J 0 bases, with 9 bases left between them. The CDR3 has 15 residues. CDR1 is SGHNT, CDR2 YYREEE, per germline (reference sequence). CDR3: CASSLETTLNTEAFF. In nucleotides, the CDR3 is TGTGCCAGCAGCTTGGAGACAACGTTGAACACTGAAGCTTTCTTT. The variable domain in full, completed from reference TRBV5-4 and TRBJ1-1, reads ETGVTQSPTHLIKTRGQQVTLRCSSQSGHNTVSWYQQALGQGPQFIFQYYREEENGRGNFPPRFSGLQFPNYSSELNVNALELDDSALYLCASSLETTLNTEAFFGQGTRLTVV.

The chain joins TRBV2 to TRBJ2-3; 10 bases align to TRBD2. The V gene end was trimmed by 3 bases and the J gene end by 6 bases; junction bases not matched to a gene: 9. The CDR3 contains 16 residues. Germline CDR1 reads SNHLY; CDR2 reads FYNNEI. CDR3 DNA: TGTGCCAGCAGTGAGGCCCCAGCGGGGGGGCTTGATACGCAGTATTTT. It specifies CASSEAPAGGLDTQYF.